This T cell receptor beta chain appears in the sequencing data of a study of blood T cell repertoires in COVID-19. At the level of the study: Some COVID-19 samples were acute and others convalescent; all came from the United States, Italy and Spain. The cDNA or gDNA used as material had been derived from T cells, B-cell-depleted T cells, or PBMCs.

How the authors handled the data: Amplification from reference gene primers served as the basis for estimated nucleated cell counts. The table came from immunoSEQ multiplex PCR; TCRdb's copy has only in-frame clones and leaves some out. The DNA was the basis for D and trimming; V, J and clone size are from that table. The table has 300,000 to 400,000 clones, roughly 86% seen once. This clone was observed a handful of times. The CDR3 consists of 15 residues. CDR1 and CDR2 (germline): SGHTA, FQGTGA. V lost 5 bases, J lost 2 bases, and 15 bases lay in between. The sequencing sample was made of peripheral blood. The origin of this receptor is a woman aged 70-85 years with COVID-19, enrolled during active disease. The chain joins TRBV7-3 to TRBJ1-1, with D hard to call. Here the CDR3 DNA reads TGTGCCAGCAGCCTCATGAAGGGAGCTAACACTGAAGCTTTCTTT. As protein: CASSLMKGANTEAFF.